The present entry profiles one TCR beta chain with its context. The target of this receptor is not known. No base qualities exist here, and no much larger clone lies one base off it. Trimming removed 5 bases from V and 1 base from J, leaving 9 bases between the germline ends. From the germline V gene (reference sequence), CDR1 is SEHNR and CDR2 is FQNEAQ. From the cysteine through the phenylalanine, the CDR3 covers 14 amino acids. The CDR3 DNA has 42 bases and is translated from base 1. TCR CDR3 regions were amplified from genomic DNA by multiplex PCR using the deep immunoSEQ assay. Genomic DNA extracted from each cell subset was distributed evenly over all wells of several immunoSEQ 96-well plates, and each plate served as one replicate. For sorted subsets, approximately 210 ng genomic DNA, equal to 30,000 or so T cell genomes, was loaded into each replicate PCR. Purified libraries were quantified with a Qubit 3.0 fluorometer, sized on a Bioanalyzer 2100, and re-quantified with the KAPA Library Quantification kit. Every immunoSEQ 96-well plate was sequenced on a separate single-read 150-cycle Illumina NextSeq 550 flow cell. In the authors' own workflow: The immunoSEQ output contained only junctional sequences without quality scores, so filtering could not match that applied to full-length reads. Sequences were annotated with PyIR, a Python wrapper for IgBLAST v1.9, using IMGT germline references to assign V/J genes and CDR3. Reads were filtered out if the reads had weak V/J assignments (E-value above 1e-6), no CDR3, stop codons, out-of-frame junctions, or ambiguous translated residues. V3J clonotypes were defined by identical inferred V gene, J gene, and CDR3 amino acid sequence. Percentage overlap between repertoires was computed as shared unique clonotypes divided by the size of the smaller repertoire. RTK rarefaction, the Chao1 estimator, and Recon v2.1 estimates of unobserved clonotypes were used to assess repertoire richness. Generation probabilities were computed with OLGA for all TCRbeta clonotypes obtained by the gDNA method from several donors. As stored in TCRdb, this immuneACCESS dataset retains in-frame rearrangements with V and J assigned. A fraction of the clones does not appear; measured against another copy, unresolved V genes explain less than half of the discrepancy, and the remainder lacks a known reason. V, J and clone size are taken as reported in that table, and D and trimming were inferred from the DNA itself. For this sample the table gives around 510,000 clones, of which about 96% were detected only once. The ten largest clones represent nearly 0.065% of the sample.

The record originates from a study of shared clonotypes between healthy human individuals (dated by TCRdb to 2018 to 2020). For the wider study: A couple of women and a few men aged 18 to 49 years were included in the cohort. Different laboratories and diverse techniques were used to prepare libraries and sequence TCR repertoires, to increase sequencing depth and limit assay-specific biases. Blood TCR repertoires of 5 or 6 healthy adults were deeply sequenced to estimate repertoire size and the extent of clonotype sharing between individuals. For each donor, CD4 naive and CD4 memory were each run on three plates, CD8 naive on two plates, and CD8 memory on one plate. Between about 0.85 and 9.5 billion PBMCs per donor were obtained by leukapheresis.

Broad study findings and their caveats: Naive subsets generally had larger estimated clonotype richness than memory subsets. Pairwise subsampling led to the expectation that sequencing depth would affect the degree of clonotype sharing among donors. Because the study included a small number of donors, the genetic and exposure-history diversity represented was limited. Sampling was restricted to blood, and TCR repertoires in tissues likely differ from the TCR repertoires found in blood. Sharing across several donors was observed for roughly 5% of naive CD4, over 3% of naive CD8, about 2.3% of memory CD4, and around 0.42% of memory CD8 clonotypes. Higher generation probabilities were observed for clonotypes shared by all four sorted-subset donors than for non-shared clonotypes. Incomplete sequencing was indicated by rarefaction of sorted-subset datasets, despite the large sequencing depth.

The donors were healthy, HIV-negative adults who had no recently reported acute infections or vaccinations. Every donor was a Caucasian adult residing in Nashville, Tennessee, USA. Magnetic negative selection was used to enrich CD4+ T cells, after which naive cells were positively selected on CD45RA and the negative fraction became the memory subset. Blood was collected by leukapheresis, and PBMCs were isolated by Ficoll-Histopaque density gradient centrifugation and then cryopreserved in liquid nitrogen vapor phase. Analytical flow cytometry was used to check the purity and quantity of every magnetically sorted T cell population. Genomic DNA was isolated from each sorted fraction and quantified by UV absorbance on a Nanodrop 2000c.

The clonotype was recovered from a woman younger than 45 in good health. The chain links TRBV7-9 with TRBJ2-1; D gene: possibly TRBD2, on 5 matching bases. Sequencing was done on a sample of naive CD4+ T cells sorted from blood. The cell subset or site label, as the study defines it: CD45RA+ positively selected. The sequenced DNA: TGTGCCAGCAGCCCCCGGGGATCCTACAATGAGCAGTTCTTC. This encodes CASSPRGSYNEQFF.